The clone carrying this TCR beta chain was detected a few times. The sample is drawn from a study of cytomegalovirus exposure and HLA in healthy donors. Study at large: A prior study identified 110 million or so unique TCR beta sequences from 150 million to 200 million T cells.

PCR was performed using 60 Vbeta and 13 Jbeta primers. The method was immunoSEQ multiplex PCR; TCRdb's version includes in-frame clones alone and lacks a portion of them. Here the sample spans 100,000 to 150,000 clones, 74% being singletons. Germline CDR1 reads SNHLY; CDR2 reads FYNNEI. The CDR3 is 14 residues long. V was pared by 4 bases and J by 10 bases, with 6 bases of the junction left unmatched. Donors were ostensibly healthy at sampling, although undocumented immune exposures were probable. Source material: PBMCs. This TCR derives from a woman in her forties or fifties in good health and CMV-seropositive. The chain is built from TRBV2 and TRBJ1-6, with 8 bases lining up with TRBD1. The CDR3 sequence: CASSVQGGRSPLHF. For the CDR3, the DNA is TGTGCCAGCAGTGTACAGGGGGGCCGCTCACCCCTCCACTTT.